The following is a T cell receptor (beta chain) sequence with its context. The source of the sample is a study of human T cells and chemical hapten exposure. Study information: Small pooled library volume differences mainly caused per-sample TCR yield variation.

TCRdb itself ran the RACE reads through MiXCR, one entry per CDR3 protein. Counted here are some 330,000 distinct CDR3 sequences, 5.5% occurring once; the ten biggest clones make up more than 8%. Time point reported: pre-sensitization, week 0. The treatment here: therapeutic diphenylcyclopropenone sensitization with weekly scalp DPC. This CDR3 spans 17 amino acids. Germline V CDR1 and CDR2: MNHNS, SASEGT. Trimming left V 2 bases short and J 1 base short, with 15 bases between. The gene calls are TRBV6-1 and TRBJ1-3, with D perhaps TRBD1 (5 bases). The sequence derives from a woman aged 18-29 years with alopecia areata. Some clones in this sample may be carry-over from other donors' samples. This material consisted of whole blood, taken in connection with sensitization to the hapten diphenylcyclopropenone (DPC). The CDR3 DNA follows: TGTGCCAGCAGTGAATGGGGGGGAATACTTTCTGGAAACACCATATATTTT. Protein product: CASSEWGGILSGNTIYF.